Following are 20 T cell receptor beta chains from one sample sequenced in a study of shared clonotypes between healthy human individuals. Positive CCR7 selection of CD45RO-negative cells yielded the naive CD8 cells, and terminally differentiated effector memory CD45RA+ cells were excluded. Measured with immunoSEQ multiplex PCR; TCRdb has only the in-frame clones, and not every one. Of about 800,000 clones in the sample, 96% were seen once. Sequenced input: naive CD8+ T cells sorted from blood. The source of these receptors is a man aged 25-45 years in good health.

In its sample, this clone was seen a few times. The J gene is TRBJ1-2, the V gene TRBV30; no clear D. This CDR3 comprises 11 residues. V lost 5 bases, J lost 2 bases, and 6 bases lay in between. The germline V gene has CDR1 GTSNPN and CDR2 SVGIG (reference sequence). The CDR3: CAWAENYGYTF. The CDR3 coding sequence is TGTGCCTGGGCAGAGAACTATGGCTACACCTTC.

On this clone: This CDR3 is also generated by other DNA sequences in the sample. This chain links TRBV12-5 with TRBJ2-2, with D uncertain. CDR1 and CDR2 (germline): LGHNT, FRNRAP. V dropped 0 bases and J dropped 8 bases, with 4 bases sitting between them. The CDR3 length is 12 residues. The CDR3 bases are TGTGCTAGTGGTTTGGTACCGGGGGAGCTGTTTTTT. Amino acids: CASGLVPGELFF.

V gene TRBV7-6 combines with J gene TRBJ2-1; TRBD1 is a possible D gene (7 bases). Trimming stripped 5 bases from V and 4 bases from J, with 15 bases between. CDR3 size: 15 residues. Germline V gene sequence: CDR1 SGHVS, CDR2 FNYEAQ. The CDR3 region is CASSAQGRLYNEQFF. The DNA for the CDR3 is TGTGCCAGCAGCGCACAGGGGAGGCTGTACAATGAGCAGTTCTTC.

DNA of the CDR3: TGCGCCAGCAGCCAAGAATCCCCGGACACGGAAGATCACGAGCAGTACTTC. Translated: CASSQESPDTEDHEQYF. The rearrangement uses TRBV4-1 and TRBJ2-7, with D possibly matching TRBD1 (5 bases). The germline gives CDR1 MGHRA, CDR2 YSYEKL. CDR3 length: 17 amino acids. The V end lost 0 bases, the J end lost 5 bases, and 20 bases lay between the germline ends.

The chain couples TRBV5-5 to TRBJ2-2, with 9 bases identical to TRBD1. Germline CDR1 is SGHKS and CDR2 is YYEKEE (reference sequence). With 4 bases clipped from V and 6 bases from J, the junction kept 7 bases outside the gene matches. This CDR3 contains 15 residues. CDR3 in DNA: TGTGCCAGCAGCGTAGGGACAGGGAGGTCCGGGGAGCTGTTTTTT. It specifies CASSVGTGRSGELFF.

The V call is TRBV7-9, the J call TRBJ2-7, with D perhaps matching TRBD2 (6 bases). CDR3 size: 12 residues. Germline CDR1 reads SEHNR; CDR2 reads FQNEAQ (reference sequence). V lost 1 base and J 9 bases, leaving 10 bases between the germline ends. The CDR3 protein is CASSLDRGRQYF. The CDR3 nucleotides are TGTGCCAGCAGCTTAGATCGGGGGAGGCAGTACTTC.

This clone was observed a single time. This chain joins TRBV7-9 and TRBJ2-4; the D gene is possibly TRBD1 (9 bases). Trimming took 7 bases from V and 0 from J, leaving 22 bases between them. Per germline, CDR1 SEHNR and CDR2 FQNEAQ (reference sequence). The CDR3 extends over 18 amino acids. Here the CDR3 reads CASTQTGGLAGAKNIQYF. As DNA, the CDR3 is TGTGCCAGCACCCAGACAGGGGGGCTAGCGGGAGCCAAAAACATTCAGTACTTC.

This clone was seen a single time. The rearrangement links TRBV15 to TRBJ1-3, with a possible D match to TRBD1 (6 bases). CDR3 length: 16 residues. CDR1 and CDR2 (germline): LNHNV, YYDKDF (reference sequence). Trimming shortened V by 5 bases and J by 2 bases, and 16 bases separated the two germline ends. CDR3: CATSPRRTETGNTIYF. Here the CDR3 DNA reads TGTGCCACCAGCCCCCGCCGGACAGAGACTGGAAACACCATATATTTT.

The chain recombines TRBV29-1 with TRBJ2-1, with no clear D. Between the trimmed V and J ends, which lost 8 bases and 0 bases, there was a span of 11 bases. This CDR3 is built from 13 residues. The germline gives CDR1 SQVTM, CDR2 ANQGSEA. CDR3 bases: TGCAGCTCCGTAGAGGCCTCCTACAATGAGCAGTTCTTC. This translates into CSSVEASYNEQFF.

The chain is built from TRBV21-1 and TRBJ2-7; the D call TRBD1 from the table was never checked on the DNA. TRBV21-1 corresponds to a pseudogene. The CDR3 runs 16 residues. CDR3 sequence: CASSPRRDRTTYEQYF. The CDR3 DNA reads as TGTGCCAGCAGCCCCCGCCGGGACAGGACTACCTACGAGCAGTACTTC.

The chain links TRBV27 to TRBJ2-3; TRBD2 matches 10 bases. Germline V gene sequence: CDR1 MNHEY, CDR2 SMNVEV (reference sequence). Trimming at V came to 5 bases and at J to 4 bases, leaving 9 bases not matched to a gene. This CDR3 region has 16 residues. The CDR3 region has the DNA TGTGCCAGCAGTAAAACCGGGACTAGCGCATCAGATACGCAGTATTTT. Translated: CASSKTGTSASDTQYF.

About this clone: The sample has other DNA sequences that encode this CDR3 too. The genes are TRBV5-5 and TRBJ2-7; D is unresolved. Germline values: CDR1 SGHKS, CDR2 YYEKEE (reference sequence). The CDR3 extends over 12 amino acids. V lost 2 bases and J lost 0, with 3 bases in between. CDR3 amino acids: CASSLSSYEQYF. CDR3 DNA: TGTGCCAGCAGCTTAAGCTCCTACGAGCAGTACTTC.

This chain uses TRBV27 with TRBJ2-7; D unresolved. Germline assignment: CDR1 MNHEY and CDR2 SMNVEV (reference sequence). Deletions cut 4 bases from V and 7 bases from J, with 8 bases between. This CDR3 spans 11 amino acids. The CDR3 reads CASSSITEQYF. The CDR3 DNA reads TGTGCCAGCAGTTCGATTACGGAGCAGTACTTC.

The chain has TRBV5-1 and TRBJ2-2, with D unresolved. The CDR3 covers 12 residues. The germline V and J ends were trimmed by 5 bases and 7 bases, with 9 bases remaining between them. CDR1 is SGHRS, CDR2 YFSETQ, per germline. CDR3 nucleotide sequence: TGCGCCAGCAGGGATTTGAACGGGGAGCTGTTTTTT. Translated: CASRDLNGELFF.

This chain connects TRBV28 to TRBJ2-1; D might be TRBD2 (5 bases). The CDR3 has 16 amino acids. The V end lost 1 base, the J end lost 2 bases, and 12 bases lay between the germline ends. The germline CDR1 and CDR2 sequences are MDHEN and SYDVKM. CDR3 region: CASSLLRGLAYNEQFF. The CDR3 nucleotides read TGTGCCAGCAGTTTATTACGGGGTCTAGCCTACAATGAGCAGTTCTTC.

The J gene is TRBJ2-1, the V gene TRBV18; D uncertain. With 6 bases removed from V and 3 bases from J, the gap between germline ends came to 18 bases. The CDR3 is 16 residues long. Germline V CDR1 and CDR2: KGHSH, LQKENI. The CDR3: CASSQQRTELYNEQFF. CDR3 sequence (DNA): TGTGCCAGCTCTCAGCAAAGGACGGAGCTCTACAATGAGCAGTTCTTC.

The gene calls are TRBV6-5 and TRBJ2-1; D perhaps matches TRBD2 (6 bases). The CDR3 runs 15 residues. Germline lookup yields CDR1 MNHEY and CDR2 SVGAGI. V gave up 0 bases and J gave up 5 bases, with 11 bases separating them. The CDR3 nucleotides read TGTGCCAGCAGTTACTCGATCGGGGGTCACAATGAGCAGTTCTTC. This sequence encodes CASSYSIGGHNEQFF.

The chain joins TRBV7-5 to TRBJ2-2; TRBD1, as called in the table, went unchecked against the DNA. TRBV7-5 is described as a pseudogene. The CDR3 is 15 residues long. Written as DNA, the CDR3 is TGTGTCAGAAGCTTGCCCAGGGGCCAGGCCGGGGAGCTGTTTTTT. Encoded protein: CVRSLPRGQAGELFF.

The rearrangement uses TRBV6-6 and TRBJ2-1; 7 nucleotides align to TRBD2. The CDR3 runs 15 residues. Germline trimming cut 2 bases from V and 9 bases from J; bases unmatched to any gene: 10. Germline V lookup: CDR1 MNHNY, CDR2 SVGAGI (reference sequence). The chain's CDR3 is CASSYRRGSGGEQFF. The DNA of the CDR3 is TGTGCCAGCAGTTACCGGCGGGGGTCTGGGGGTGAGCAGTTCTTC.

This sequence joins TRBV28 and TRBJ2-7; 9 bases agree with TRBD2. Germline assignment: CDR1 MDHEN and CDR2 SYDVKM. V lost 6 bases and J lost 3; bases outside the gene matches: 12. CDR3 length: 16 residues. This CDR3 reads CASSPHGGRADYEQYF. The CDR3 bases are TGTGCCAGCAGCCCTCATGGCGGGAGGGCAGACTACGAGCAGTACTTC.